Listed here are 27 T cell receptor beta chains from one sample, sequenced in a study of graft-versus-host responses after intestinal transplantation. The data were produced by immunoSEQ multiplex PCR, yet TCRdb's version contains in-frame clones alone and is incomplete. Of roughly 69,000 clones listed, around 90% are singletons. Sequenced material: bone marrow, taken 734 days after intestinal transplantation. Receptors were obtained from a human patient who received an intestinal transplant, so some T cells may come from the graft donor.

The V call is TRBV15, the J call TRBJ1-1, with TRBD1 matching 7 bases. Looked up from germline, CDR1 is LNHNV and CDR2 is YYDKDF (reference sequence). V shed 8 bases, J shed 5 bases, and the junction held 8 bases outside the gene matches. The CDR3 extends over 13 amino acids. In nucleotides, the CDR3 is TGTGCCACCGAGCTGAACAGGGGAACTGAAGCTTTCTTT. Translating it yields CATELNRGTEAFF.

DNA for the CDR3: TGCGCCAGCAGCGCCCCGCTACTAGCGACAAGCACAGATACGCAGTATTTT. It codes for CASSAPLLATSTDTQYF. The chain carries TRBV5-1 and TRBJ2-3, with 7 bases matching TRBD2. Germline V CDR1 and CDR2: SGHRS, YFSETQ. The CDR3 has 17 amino acids. V shed 4 bases, J shed 0 bases, and the junction held 11 bases outside the gene matches.

A single count supports this clone. The chain uses TRBV7-9 and TRBJ1-6, with D uncertain. The CDR3 spans 14 residues. Germline CDR1 and CDR2: SEHNR and FQNEAQ (reference sequence). The V and J ends lost 3 bases and 7 bases respectively, with 10 bases between them. The CDR3, as DNA: TGTGCCAGCAGCTTCGTCGTAGGGAATTCACCCCTCCACTTT. This sequence encodes CASSFVVGNSPLHF.

CDR3 in amino acids: CASSQDGGSGGLNEQYF. In nucleotides, the CDR3 is TGTGCCAGCAGCCAAGATGGGGGTAGCGGGGGTCTGAACGAGCAGTACTTC. The chain couples TRBV4-2 to TRBJ2-7; 9 bases line up with TRBD2. The germline CDR1 and CDR2 sequences are LGHNA and YNFKEQ. J gave up 5 bases and V 0 bases, and 11 bases lay outside the gene matches. The CDR3 has 17 residues.

The rearrangement joins TRBV19 to TRBJ1-1; D is unclear. Germline assignment: CDR1 LNHDA and CDR2 SQIVND (reference sequence). The length of the CDR3 is 13 residues. The germline V and J ends were trimmed by 5 bases and 6 bases, with 13 bases remaining between them. CDR3 in DNA: TGTGCCAGTAGTTCTTCCGGCGGCTCTGAAGCTTTCTTT. Its protein product is CASSSSGGSEAFF.

This sequence joins TRBV6-5 and TRBJ1-5, with 9 bases aligning to TRBD1. Germline CDR1 and CDR2: MNHEY and SVGAGI. This CDR3 is 13 amino acids long. Trimming took 8 bases from V and 6 from J; bases not matched to a gene: 5. CDR3 nucleotides: TGTGCCAGCGGACAGGGGATCAGTCAGCCCCAGCATTTT. Residues: CASGQGISQPQHF.

This sequence joins TRBV7-4 and TRBJ1-1; unclear D gene. Per germline, CDR1 SGHVT and CDR2 SQSDAQ. The CDR3 loop spans 19 amino acids. Trimming shortened V by 0 bases and J by 0 bases, and 20 bases separated the two germline ends. The CDR3, as DNA: TGTGCCAGCAGCTTAGCGACCGGACCAATGACACAGTTGAACACTGAAGCTTTCTTT. Residues: CASSLATGPMTQLNTEAFF.

This chain links TRBV10-3 with TRBJ1-2; 9 bases are shared with TRBD1. This CDR3 comprises 14 residues. Unmatched junction bases numbered 13, after V lost 11 bases and J lost 6 bases. Per germline, CDR1 ENHRY and CDR2 SYGVKD. This chain's CDR3 is CAAYRGQGSDGYTF. DNA of the CDR3: TGTGCCGCCTACCGGGGACAGGGCTCGGATGGCTACACCTTC.

The rearrangement joins TRBV7-6 to TRBJ2-7, with D possibly TRBD1 on 6 matching bases. This CDR3 has 15 amino acids. The germline CDR1 and CDR2 sequences are SGHVS and FNYEAQ. Trimming cost V 1 base and J 1 base, with 11 bases left between them. CDR3 DNA: TGTGCCAGCAGCTTAGACAGGGATCTGTCCTACGAGCAGTACTTC. Translating it yields CASSLDRDLSYEQYF.

The sample holds one count of this clone. The chain joins TRBV5-1 to TRBJ1-1; a weak D match, TRBD1 (5 bases). The CDR3 runs 16 residues. Germline V CDR1 and CDR2: SGHRS, YFSETQ. V lost 4 bases and J lost 6, with 22 bases in between. This CDR3 is CASSPTIQGDGAEAFF. CDR3 nucleotide sequence: TGCGCCAGCAGCCCCACCATCCAGGGCGATGGCGCTGAAGCTTTCTTT.

The chain is built from TRBV5-1 and TRBJ2-3, with 9 bases that match TRBD2. V dropped 4 bases and J dropped 3; count of bases not matched to a gene: 9. The CDR3 has 16 residues. Germline V gene sequence: CDR1 SGHRS, CDR2 YFSETQ. The CDR3 DNA reads as TGCGCCAGCAGCCGAGTAGCGGGAGTTGGGACAGATACGCAGTATTTT. Protein: CASSRVAGVGTDTQYF.

V is TRBV30 and J is TRBJ2-7; D gene unclear. Germline CDR1 is GTSNPN and CDR2 is SVGIG (reference sequence). Trimming shortened V by 4 bases and J by 4 bases, and 11 bases separated the two germline ends. CDR3 length equals 12 residues. The chain's CDR3 is CAWKGNLYEQYF. In DNA, the CDR3 is TGTGCCTGGAAAGGGAATCTGTACGAGCAGTACTTC.

This clone was seen a few times. CDR3 protein: CATSRGDASGNTIYF. For the CDR3, the DNA is TGTGCCACCAGCAGGGGCGATGCTTCTGGAAACACCATATATTTT. The chain joins TRBV15 to TRBJ1-3; D is unresolved. V gave up 3 bases and J gave up 1 base, with 10 bases separating them. The CDR3 runs to 15 residues. CDR1 and CDR2 (germline): LNHNV, YYDKDF (reference sequence).

This rearrangement joins TRBV7-2 to TRBJ1-5; TRBD1 matches 9 bases. The CDR3 length is 15 residues. The trim removed 5 bases at V and 5 bases at J, leaving 7 bases unmatched. CDR1 is SGHTA, CDR2 FQGNSA, per germline. CDR3 residues: CASSTQTGGDQPQHF. CDR3 coding DNA: TGTGCCAGCAGCACACAGACAGGGGGAGATCAGCCCCAGCATTTT.

The J gene is TRBJ1-5, the V gene TRBV21-1. TRBV21-1 is marked as a pseudogene. This CDR3 spans 16 amino acids. The CDR3 nucleotides read TGTGCCAGCAGCCCCCCCCGCGAAAAGGGATATCAGCCCCAGCATTTT. This gives the protein CASSPPREKGYQPQHF.

V usage is TRBV30 and J usage is TRBJ2-7; D is uncertain. Germline V gene sequence: CDR1 GTSNPN, CDR2 SVGIG (reference sequence). The V and J ends lost 4 bases and 7 bases respectively, with 14 bases between them. The CDR3 sequence is 12 residues long. The CDR3 nucleotides read TGTGCCTGGATTGCTGGGGTGGGGGAGCAGTACTTC. As protein: CAWIAGVGEQYF.

The chain couples TRBV2 to TRBJ1-5; D unresolved. CDR1 is SNHLY and CDR2 is FYNNEI in the germline V gene. The CDR3 has 14 residues. The ends were cut back, 6 bases at V and 0 bases at J, with 9 bases in the middle. CDR3 loop: CASSGAFSNQPQHF. CDR3 in DNA: TGTGCCAGCAGCGGCGCCTTTAGCAATCAGCCCCAGCATTTT.

V and J are TRBV15 and TRBJ2-5; D is unresolved. The CDR3 is 14 residues long. With 3 bases removed from V and 0 bases from J, the gap between germline ends came to 8 bases. Looked up from germline, CDR1 is LNHNV and CDR2 is YYDKDF (reference sequence). CDR3 in amino acids: CATSSAVNQETQYF. CDR3 coding DNA: TGTGCCACCAGCAGCGCGGTAAACCAAGAGACCCAGTACTTC.

In nucleotides, the CDR3 is TGCGCCAGCAGCCAGACCCGGGTCCGGAATGGCTACACCTTC. Amino acid sequence: CASSQTRVRNGYTF. The rearrangement links TRBV5-1 to TRBJ1-2, with D uncertain. This CDR3 has 14 amino acids. The germline V gene has CDR1 SGHRS and CDR2 YFSETQ. The V gene lost 4 bases and the J gene lost 6 bases, with 16 bases spanning the gap.

This chain joins TRBV5-1 and TRBJ1-4; D gene uncertain. The CDR3 sequence is 14 residues long. Germline V gives CDR1 SGHRS, CDR2 YFSETQ. V dropped 3 bases and J dropped 0 bases, with 6 bases sitting between them. CDR3 DNA: TGCGCCAGCAGCTCGGGCGCAACTAATGAAAAACTGTTTTTT. This gives the protein CASSSGATNEKLFF.

The chain uses TRBV14 and TRBJ1-6, with D unclear. Germline CDR1 reads SGHDN; CDR2 reads FVKESK. The CDR3 has 12 residues. The V end lost 1 base, the J end lost 14 bases, and 9 bases lay between the germline ends. CDR3 amino acids: CASSQVVGTLHF. The CDR3 DNA is TGTGCCAGCAGCCAAGTGGTTGGAACCCTCCACTTT.

J is TRBJ2-7 and V is TRBV5-1, with 13 positions matching TRBD2. Germline CDR1 SGHRS, CDR2 YFSETQ. V trimming: 2 bases; J trimming: 5 bases; junction bases outside the gene matches: 10. The CDR3 runs to 17 residues. The CDR3 sequence: CASSFQAGLAGVNEQYF. The CDR3 DNA reads TGCGCCAGCAGCTTTCAAGCAGGACTAGCGGGGGTAAACGAGCAGTACTTC.

The chain uses TRBV2 and TRBJ1-1; the D gene is possibly TRBD1 (6 bases). CDR3 length equals 14 residues. CDR1 and CDR2 (germline): SNHLY, FYNNEI. Trimming removed 3 bases from V and 6 bases from J, with 14 bases in between. Here the CDR3 DNA reads TGTGCCAGCAGTGACAGGGGAAGTACAGCTGAAGCTTTCTTT. Translating it yields CASSDRGSTAEAFF.

The chain joins TRBV6-5 to TRBJ2-3; TRBD1 or TRBD2 may be the D gene (5 bases each). Germline V CDR1 and CDR2: MNHEY, SVGAGI. Deletions cut 5 bases from V and 0 bases from J, with 9 bases between. The CDR3 runs to 14 residues. The CDR3 DNA is TGTGCCAGCAGTGACGGGGACAGCACAGATACGCAGTATTTT. Translated, it gives CASSDGDSTDTQYF.

J is TRBJ2-7 and V is TRBV19; 7 bases map to TRBD1. The trim removed 3 bases at V and 3 bases at J, leaving 8 bases unmatched. The CDR3 extends over 15 amino acids. The germline gives CDR1 LNHDA, CDR2 SQIVND (reference sequence). The CDR3 loop is CASSILTGTDYEQYF. The CDR3 nucleotides are TGTGCCAGTAGTATCTTGACCGGGACAGACTACGAGCAGTACTTC.

The rearrangement links TRBV20-1 to TRBJ2-3; D is unresolved. The V end lost 0 bases, the J end lost 5 bases, and 3 bases lay between the germline ends. The CDR3 consists of 11 residues. CDR1 is DFQATT and CDR2 is SNEGSKA in the germline V gene (reference sequence). CDR3 in DNA: TGCAGTGCTAGAGATCGAGATACGCAGTATTTT. Its protein is CSARDRDTQYF.

The rearrangement uses TRBV2 and TRBJ2-5; D possibly matches TRBD1 or TRBD2 (5 bases each). The CDR3 is 14 amino acids. The germline V gene has CDR1 SNHLY and CDR2 FYNNEI. The V end lost 4 bases, the J end lost 4 bases, and 13 bases lay between the germline ends. CDR3 sequence: CASSGGAQGETQYF. The DNA for the CDR3 is TGTGCCAGCAGTGGGGGAGCGCAGGGAGAGACCCAGTACTTC. Full variable domain (missing parts from reference TRBV2 and TRBJ2-5): EPEVTQTPSHQVTQMGQEVILRCVPISNHLYFYWYRQILGQKVEFLVSFYNNEISEKSEIFDDQFSVERPDGSNFTLKIRSTKLEDSAMYFCASSGGAQGETQYFGPGTRLLVL.